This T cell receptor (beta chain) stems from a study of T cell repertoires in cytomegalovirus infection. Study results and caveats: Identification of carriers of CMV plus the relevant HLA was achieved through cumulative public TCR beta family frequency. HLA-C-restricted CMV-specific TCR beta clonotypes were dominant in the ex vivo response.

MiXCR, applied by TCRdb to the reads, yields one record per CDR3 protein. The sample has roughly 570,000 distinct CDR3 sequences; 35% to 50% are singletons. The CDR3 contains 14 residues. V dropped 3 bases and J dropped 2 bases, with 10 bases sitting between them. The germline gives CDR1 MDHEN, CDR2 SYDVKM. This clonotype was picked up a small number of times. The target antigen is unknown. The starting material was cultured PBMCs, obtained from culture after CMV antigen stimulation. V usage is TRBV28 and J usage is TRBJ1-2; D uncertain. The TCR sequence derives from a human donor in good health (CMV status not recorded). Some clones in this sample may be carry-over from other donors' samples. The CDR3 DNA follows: TGTGCCAGCAGTTTGGGGTATCTCAACTATGGCTACACCTTC. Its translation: CASSLGYLNYGYTF.